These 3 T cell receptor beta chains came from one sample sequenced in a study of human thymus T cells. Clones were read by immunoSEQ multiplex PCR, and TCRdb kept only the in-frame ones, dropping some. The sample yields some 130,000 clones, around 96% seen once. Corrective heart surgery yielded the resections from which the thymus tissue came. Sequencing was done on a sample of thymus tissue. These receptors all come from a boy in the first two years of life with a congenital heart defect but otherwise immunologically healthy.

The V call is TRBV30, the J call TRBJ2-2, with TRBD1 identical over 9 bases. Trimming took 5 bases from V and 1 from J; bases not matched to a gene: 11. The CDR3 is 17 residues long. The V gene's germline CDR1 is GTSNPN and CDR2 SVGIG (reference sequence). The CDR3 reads CAWVRGMDRGNTGELFF. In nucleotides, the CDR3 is TGTGCCTGGGTGCGGGGGATGGACAGGGGGAACACCGGGGAGCTGTTTTTT.

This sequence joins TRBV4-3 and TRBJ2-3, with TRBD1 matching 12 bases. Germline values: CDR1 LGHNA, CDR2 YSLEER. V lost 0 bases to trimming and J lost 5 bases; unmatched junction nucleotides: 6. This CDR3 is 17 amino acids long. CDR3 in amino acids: CASSQDPGQGAGDTQYF. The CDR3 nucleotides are TGCGCCAGCAGCCAAGATCCGGGACAGGGGGCTGGAGATACGCAGTATTTT.

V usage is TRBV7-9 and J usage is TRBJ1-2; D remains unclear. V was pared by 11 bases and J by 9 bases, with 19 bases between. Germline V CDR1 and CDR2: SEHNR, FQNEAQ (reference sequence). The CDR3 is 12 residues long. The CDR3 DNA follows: TGTGCCTTACGAGAGGGAGGCCGGAGCTACACCTTC. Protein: CALREGGRSYTF.